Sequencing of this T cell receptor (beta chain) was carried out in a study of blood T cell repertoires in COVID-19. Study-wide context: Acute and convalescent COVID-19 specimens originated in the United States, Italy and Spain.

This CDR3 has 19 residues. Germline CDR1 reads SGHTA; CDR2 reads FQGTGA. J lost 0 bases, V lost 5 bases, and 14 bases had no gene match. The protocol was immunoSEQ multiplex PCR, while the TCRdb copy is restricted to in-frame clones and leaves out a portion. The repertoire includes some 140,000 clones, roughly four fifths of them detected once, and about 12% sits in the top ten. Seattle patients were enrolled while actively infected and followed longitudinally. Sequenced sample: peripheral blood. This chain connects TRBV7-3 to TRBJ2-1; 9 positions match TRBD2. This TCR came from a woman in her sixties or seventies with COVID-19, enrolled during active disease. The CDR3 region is CASSPLGREGPDSYNEQFF. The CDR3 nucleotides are TGTGCCAGCAGCCCCCTGGGGCGGGAGGGTCCGGACTCCTACAATGAGCAGTTCTTC.